These T cell receptor beta chains were read from a single sample in a study of cytomegalovirus exposure and HLA in healthy donors. Produced via immunoSEQ multiplex PCR; TCRdb's table is partial and in-frame only. The repertoire consists of around 150,000 clones, with 76% occurring once and the leading ten covering about 2%. The sequenced material came from PBMCs. Receptors originate from a female donor in good health and CMV-seropositive. Both conserved end residues are part of each CDR3. D genes are given only for firm matches. A row's size may be missing; if present it is once, few, many or a size class.

NA	TRBV7-9	NA	TRBJ2-5	14	CASSLGLVGETQYF	TGTGCCAGCAGCTTAGGGCTAGTTGGGGAGACCCAGTACTTC
NA	TRBV7-9	NA	TRBJ1-1	13	CASSLAYLTEAFF	TGTGCCAGCAGCTTAGCCTATCTCACTGAAGCTTTCTTT
NA	TRBV6-6	NA	TRBJ1-4	15	CASSYVQGPNEKLFF	TGTGCCAGCAGCTATGTCCAGGGCCCTAATGAAAAACTGTTTTTT
NA	TRBV11-2	TRBD1	TRBJ2-7	14	CASSLGTGFYEQYF	TGTGCCAGCAGCTTAGGGACAGGGTTTTACGAGCAGTACTTC
NA	TRBV27	NA	TRBJ1-2	14	CASSPLGANYGYTF	TGTGCCAGCAGTCCCTTAGGGGCAAACTATGGCTACACCTTC
NA	TRBV5-1	NA	TRBJ2-5	13	CASSPAPRETQYF	TGCGCCAGCAGCCCCGCGCCCCGGGAGACCCAGTACTTC
NA	TRBV7-3	NA	TRBJ1-1	13	CASSLNPRTEAFF	TGTGCCAGCAGCTTAAACCCCCGGACTGAAGCTTTCTTT
few	TRBV7-9	TRBD2	TRBJ2-3	15	CASSPMAGVADTQYF	TGTGCCAGCAGCCCGATGGCGGGAGTAGCAGATACGCAGTATTTT
NA	TRBV5-1	TRBD1	TRBJ1-6	12	CASSATGSPLHF	TGCGCCAGCAGCGCGACAGGGTCACCCCTCCACTTT
NA	TRBV6-6	NA	TRBJ1-1	13	CASRDQGSTEAFF	TGTGCCAGCAGAGATCAGGGATCCACTGAAGCTTTCTTT